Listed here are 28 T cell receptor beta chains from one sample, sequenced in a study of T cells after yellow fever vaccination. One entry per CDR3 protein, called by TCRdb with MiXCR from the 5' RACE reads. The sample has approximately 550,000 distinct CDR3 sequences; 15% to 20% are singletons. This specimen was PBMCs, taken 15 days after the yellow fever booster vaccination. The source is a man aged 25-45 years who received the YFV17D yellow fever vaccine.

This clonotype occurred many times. The CDR3 DNA follows: TGTGCCAGCATCTCTCTCGATGCGGGAGAAAACAATGAGCAGTTCTTC. Translation: CASISLDAGENNEQFF. The rearrangement uses TRBV7-9 and TRBJ2-1, with TRBD2 matching 7 bases. Germline CDR1 and CDR2: SEHNR and FQNEAQ (reference sequence). This CDR3 contains 16 residues. The trim removed 7 bases at V and 5 bases at J, leaving 14 bases unmatched.

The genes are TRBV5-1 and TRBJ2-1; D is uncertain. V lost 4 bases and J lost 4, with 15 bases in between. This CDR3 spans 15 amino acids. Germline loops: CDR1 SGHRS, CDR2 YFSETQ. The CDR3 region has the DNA TGCGCCAGCAGCCGTGACCTTAACCCTTACAATGAGCAGTTCTTC. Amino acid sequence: CASSRDLNPYNEQFF.

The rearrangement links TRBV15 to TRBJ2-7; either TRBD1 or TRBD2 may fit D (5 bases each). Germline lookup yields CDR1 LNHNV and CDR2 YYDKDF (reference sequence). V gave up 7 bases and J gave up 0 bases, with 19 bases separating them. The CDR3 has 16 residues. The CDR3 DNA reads TGTGCCACCACCTCTAGGAGGACAAAACACTCCTACGAGCAGTACTTC. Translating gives CATTSRRTKHSYEQYF.

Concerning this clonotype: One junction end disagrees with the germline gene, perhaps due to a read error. CDR3 in amino acids: CASSQAPTNSRDYSYEQYF. The CDR3 nucleotides are TGTGCCAGCAGCCAAGCCCCGACAAACAGCCGGGACTATTCCTATGAGCAGTACTTC. The rearrangement uses TRBV14 and TRBJ2-7; 7 bases line up with TRBD2. Germline CDR1 is SGHDN and CDR2 is FVKESK. The CDR3 runs to 19 residues.

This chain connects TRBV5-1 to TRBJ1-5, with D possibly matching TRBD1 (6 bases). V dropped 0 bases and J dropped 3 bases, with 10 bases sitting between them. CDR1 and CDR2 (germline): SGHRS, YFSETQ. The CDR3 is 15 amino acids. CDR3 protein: CASSLGGTPNQPQHF. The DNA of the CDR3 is TGCGCCAGCAGCTTGGGGGGGACACCCAATCAGCCCCAGCATTTT.

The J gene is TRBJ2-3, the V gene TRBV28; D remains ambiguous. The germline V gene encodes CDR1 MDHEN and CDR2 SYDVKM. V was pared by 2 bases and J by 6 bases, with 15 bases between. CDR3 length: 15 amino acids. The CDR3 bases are TGTGCCAGCAGTTTACCCACGGCCCTATGGGATACGCAGTATTTT. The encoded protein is CASSLPTALWDTQYF.

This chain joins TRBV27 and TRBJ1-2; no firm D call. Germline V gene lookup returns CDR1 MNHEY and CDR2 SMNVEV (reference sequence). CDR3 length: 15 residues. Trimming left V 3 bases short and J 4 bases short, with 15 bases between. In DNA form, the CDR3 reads TGTGCCAGCAGTTTGACGGGTCCAGCGCCCTATGGCTACACCTTC. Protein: CASSLTGPAPYGYTF.

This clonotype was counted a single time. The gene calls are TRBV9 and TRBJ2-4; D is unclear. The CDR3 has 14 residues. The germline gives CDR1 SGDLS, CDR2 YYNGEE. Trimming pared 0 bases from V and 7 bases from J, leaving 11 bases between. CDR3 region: CASSVDRWPNIQYF. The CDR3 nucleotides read TGTGCCAGCAGCGTAGATAGATGGCCCAACATTCAGTACTTC.

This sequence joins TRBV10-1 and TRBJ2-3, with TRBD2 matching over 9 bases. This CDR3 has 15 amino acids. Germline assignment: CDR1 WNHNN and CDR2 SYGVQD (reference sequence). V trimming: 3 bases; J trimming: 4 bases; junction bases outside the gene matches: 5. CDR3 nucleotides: TGCGCCAGCAGTGATGTAGCGGGAGATGCAGATACGCAGTATTTT. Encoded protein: CASSDVAGDADTQYF.

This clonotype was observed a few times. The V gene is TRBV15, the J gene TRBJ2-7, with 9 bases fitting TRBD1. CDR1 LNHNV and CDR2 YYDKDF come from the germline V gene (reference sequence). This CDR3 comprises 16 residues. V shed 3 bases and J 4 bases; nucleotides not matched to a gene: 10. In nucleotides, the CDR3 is TGTGCCACCAGCAGGGCCTCCGGGACAGGGTTATACGAGCAGTACTTC. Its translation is CATSRASGTGLYEQYF.

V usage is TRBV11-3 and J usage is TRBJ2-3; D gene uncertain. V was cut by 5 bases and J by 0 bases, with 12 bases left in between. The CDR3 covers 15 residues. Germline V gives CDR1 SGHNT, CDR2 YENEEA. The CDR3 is CASSVGTSSTDTQYF. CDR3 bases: TGTGCCAGCAGCGTGGGTACATCTAGCACAGATACGCAGTATTTT.

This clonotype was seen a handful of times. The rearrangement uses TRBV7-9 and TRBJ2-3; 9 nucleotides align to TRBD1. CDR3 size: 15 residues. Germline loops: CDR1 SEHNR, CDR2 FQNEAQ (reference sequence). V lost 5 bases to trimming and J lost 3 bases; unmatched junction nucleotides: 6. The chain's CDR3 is CASSDGGTGTDTQYF. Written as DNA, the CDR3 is TGTGCCAGCAGCGACGGTGGGACAGGGACAGATACGCAGTATTTT.

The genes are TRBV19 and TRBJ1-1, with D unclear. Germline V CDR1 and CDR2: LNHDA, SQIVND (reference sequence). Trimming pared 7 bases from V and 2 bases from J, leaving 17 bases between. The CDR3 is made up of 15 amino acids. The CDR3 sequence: CASMSSPRQNTEAFF. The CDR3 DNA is TGTGCCAGTATGTCTTCCCCGCGTCAAAACACTGAAGCTTTCTTT.

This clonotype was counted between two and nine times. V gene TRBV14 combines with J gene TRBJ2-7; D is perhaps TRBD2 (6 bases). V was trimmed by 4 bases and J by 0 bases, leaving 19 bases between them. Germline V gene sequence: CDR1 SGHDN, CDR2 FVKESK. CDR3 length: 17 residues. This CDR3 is CASSLRVAGPSSYEQYF. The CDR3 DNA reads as TGTGCCAGCAGCCTCAGGGTTGCGGGGCCTAGCTCCTACGAGCAGTACTTC.

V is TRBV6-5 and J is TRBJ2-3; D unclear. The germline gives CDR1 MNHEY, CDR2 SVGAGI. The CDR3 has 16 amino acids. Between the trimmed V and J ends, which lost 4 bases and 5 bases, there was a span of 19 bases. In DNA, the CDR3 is TGTGCCAGCAGTTTCGCTGTTTTTCCTGGCGAAGATACGCAGTATTTT. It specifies CASSFAVFPGEDTQYF.

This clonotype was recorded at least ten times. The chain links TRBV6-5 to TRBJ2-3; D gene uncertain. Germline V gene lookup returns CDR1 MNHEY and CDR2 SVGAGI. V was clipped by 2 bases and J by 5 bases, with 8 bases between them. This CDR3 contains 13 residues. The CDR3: CASSYIGKDTQYF. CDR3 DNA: TGTGCCAGCAGTTACATCGGCAAAGATACGCAGTATTTT.

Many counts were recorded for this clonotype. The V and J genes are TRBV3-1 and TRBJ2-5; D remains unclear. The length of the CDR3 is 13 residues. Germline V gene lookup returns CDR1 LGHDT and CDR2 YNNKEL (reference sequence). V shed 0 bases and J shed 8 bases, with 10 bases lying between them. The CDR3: CASSQDRRSTQYF. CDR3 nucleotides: TGTGCCAGCAGCCAAGATCGAAGGTCCACCCAGTACTTC.

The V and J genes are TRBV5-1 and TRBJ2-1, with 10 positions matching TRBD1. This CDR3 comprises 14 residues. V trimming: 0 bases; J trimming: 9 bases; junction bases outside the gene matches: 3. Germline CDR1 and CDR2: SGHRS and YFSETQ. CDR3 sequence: CASSLGDRGSEQFF. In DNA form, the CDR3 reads TGCGCCAGCAGCTTGGGGGACAGGGGTTCTGAGCAGTTCTTC.

The CDR3 is CASGPDRGWDTEQYF. CDR3 DNA sequence: TGTGCCAGCGGCCCAGACAGGGGTTGGGATACGGAGCAGTACTTC. V gene TRBV12-3 or TRBV12-4 combines with J gene TRBJ2-7; TRBD1 matches at 8 bases. Trimming cost V 8 bases and J 7 bases; bases outside gene matches: 16. CDR3 length equals 15 residues.

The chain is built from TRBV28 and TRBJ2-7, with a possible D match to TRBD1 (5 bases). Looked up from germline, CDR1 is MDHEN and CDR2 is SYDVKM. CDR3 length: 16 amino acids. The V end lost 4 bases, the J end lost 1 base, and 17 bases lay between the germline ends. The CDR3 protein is CASSWTKGYGSYEQYF. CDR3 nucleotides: TGTGCCAGCAGTTGGACAAAGGGGTATGGTTCCTACGAGCAGTACTTC.

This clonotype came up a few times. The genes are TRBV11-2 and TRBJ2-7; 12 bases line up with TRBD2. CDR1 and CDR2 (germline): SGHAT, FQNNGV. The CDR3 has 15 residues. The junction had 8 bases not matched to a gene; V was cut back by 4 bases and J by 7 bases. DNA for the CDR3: TGTGCCAGCAGCTCCAGACTAGCGGGAGTGGGAGAGCAGTACTTC. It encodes CASSSRLAGVGEQYF. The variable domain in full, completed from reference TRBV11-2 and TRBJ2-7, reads EAGVAQSPRYKIIEKRQSVAFWCNPISGHATLYWYQQILGQGPKLLIQFQNNGVVDDSQLPKDRFSAERLKGVDSTLKIQPAKLEDSAVYLCASSSRLAGVGEQYFGPGTRLTVT.

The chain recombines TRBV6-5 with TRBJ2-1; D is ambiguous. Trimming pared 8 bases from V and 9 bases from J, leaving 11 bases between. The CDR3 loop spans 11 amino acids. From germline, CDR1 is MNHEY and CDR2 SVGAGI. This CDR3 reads CASGKSTEQFF. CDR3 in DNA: TGTGCCAGCGGGAAGAGCACTGAGCAGTTCTTC.

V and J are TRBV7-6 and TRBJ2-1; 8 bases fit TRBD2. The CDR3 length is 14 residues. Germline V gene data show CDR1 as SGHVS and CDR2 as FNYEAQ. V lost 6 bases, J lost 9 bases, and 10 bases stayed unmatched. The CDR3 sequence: CASRLNSGETEQFF. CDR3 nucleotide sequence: TGTGCCAGCAGACTCAATAGCGGGGAAACTGAGCAGTTCTTC.

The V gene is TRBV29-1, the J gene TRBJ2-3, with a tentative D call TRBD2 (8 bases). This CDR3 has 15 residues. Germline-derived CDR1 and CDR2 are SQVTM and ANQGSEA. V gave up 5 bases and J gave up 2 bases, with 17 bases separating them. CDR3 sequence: CSVRGGQGDTDTQYF. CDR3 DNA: TGCAGCGTTCGGGGGGGCCAGGGGGACACAGATACGCAGTATTTT.

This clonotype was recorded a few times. CDR3 sequence (DNA): TGTGCCAGCAGTGAAATTGGTCCCTACGAGCAGTACTTC. Amino acids: CASSEIGPYEQYF. This rearrangement joins TRBV25-1 to TRBJ2-7; D uncertain. Trimming removed 2 bases from V and 2 bases from J, with 7 bases in between. Germline CDR1 reads MGHDK; CDR2 reads SYGVNS. The CDR3 extends over 13 amino acids.

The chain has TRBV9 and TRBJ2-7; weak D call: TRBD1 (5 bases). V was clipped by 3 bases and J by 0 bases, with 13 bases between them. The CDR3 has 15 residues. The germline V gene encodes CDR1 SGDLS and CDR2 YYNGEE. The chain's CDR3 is CASSEGAPSSYEQYF. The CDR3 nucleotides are TGTGCCAGCAGCGAAGGGGCCCCCAGCTCCTACGAGCAGTACTTC. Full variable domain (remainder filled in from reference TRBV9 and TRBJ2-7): DSGVTQTPKHLITATGQRVTLRCSPRSGDLSVYWYQQSLDQGLQFLIQYYNGEERAKGNILERFSAQQFPDLHSELNLSSLELGDSALYFCASSEGAPSSYEQYFGPGTRLTVT.

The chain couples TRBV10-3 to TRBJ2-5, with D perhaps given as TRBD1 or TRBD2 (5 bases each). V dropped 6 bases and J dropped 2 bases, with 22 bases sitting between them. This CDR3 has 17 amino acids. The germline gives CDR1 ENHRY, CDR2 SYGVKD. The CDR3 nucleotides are TGTGCCATCAGCAAAAGAACCGCCGGGACGGAACAAGAGACCCAGTACTTC. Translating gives CAISKRTAGTEQETQYF.

The CDR3 protein is CASSPRTESYNEQFF. The DNA of the CDR3 is TGTGCCAGCAGCCCCCGGACGGAGTCCTACAATGAGCAGTTCTTC. The gene calls are TRBV7-8 and TRBJ2-1; D is undetermined. V was pared by 5 bases and J by 1 base, with 12 bases between. CDR1 SGHVS and CDR2 FQNEAQ come from the germline V gene. The CDR3 consists of 15 residues. Combining the CDR3 with reference TRBV7-8 and TRBJ2-1 gives the whole variable domain GAGVSQSPRYKVAKRGQDVALRCDPISGHVSLFWYQQALGQGPEFLTYFQNEAQLDKSGLPSDRFFAERPEGSVSTLKIQRTQQEDSAVYLCASSPRTESYNEQFFGPGTRLTVL.